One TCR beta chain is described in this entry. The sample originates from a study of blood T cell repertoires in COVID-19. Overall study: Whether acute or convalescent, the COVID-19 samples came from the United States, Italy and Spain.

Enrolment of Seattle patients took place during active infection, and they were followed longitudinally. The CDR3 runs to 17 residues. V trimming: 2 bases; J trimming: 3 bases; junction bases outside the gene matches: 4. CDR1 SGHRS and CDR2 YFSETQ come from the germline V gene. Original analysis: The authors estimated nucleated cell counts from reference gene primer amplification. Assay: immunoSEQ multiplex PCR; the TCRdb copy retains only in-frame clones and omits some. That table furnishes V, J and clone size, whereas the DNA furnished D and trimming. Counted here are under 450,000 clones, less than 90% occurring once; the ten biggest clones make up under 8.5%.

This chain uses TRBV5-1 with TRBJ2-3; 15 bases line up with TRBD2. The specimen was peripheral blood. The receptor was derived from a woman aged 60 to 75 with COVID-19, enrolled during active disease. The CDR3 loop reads CASSFGLAGGSTDTQYF. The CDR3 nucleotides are TGCGCCAGCAGCTTCGGACTAGCGGGGGGGTCAACAGATACGCAGTATTTT.